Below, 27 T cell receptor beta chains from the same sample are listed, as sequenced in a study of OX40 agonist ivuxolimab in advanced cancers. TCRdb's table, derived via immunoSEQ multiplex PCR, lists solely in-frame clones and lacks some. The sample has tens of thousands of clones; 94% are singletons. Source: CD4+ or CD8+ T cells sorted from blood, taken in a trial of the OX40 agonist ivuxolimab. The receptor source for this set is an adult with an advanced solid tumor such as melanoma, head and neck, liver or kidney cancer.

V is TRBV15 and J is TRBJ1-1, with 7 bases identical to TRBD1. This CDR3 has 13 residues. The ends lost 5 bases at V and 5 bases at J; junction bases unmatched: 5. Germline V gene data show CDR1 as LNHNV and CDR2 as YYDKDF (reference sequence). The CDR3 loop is CATSLTGRTEAFF. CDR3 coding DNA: TGTGCCACCAGCTTGACAGGGAGAACTGAAGCTTTCTTT. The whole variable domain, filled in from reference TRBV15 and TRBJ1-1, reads DAMVIQNPRYQVTQFGKPVTLSCSQTLNHNVMYWYQQKSSQAPKLLFHYYDKDFNNEADTPDNFQSRRPNTSFCFLDIRSPGLGDTAMYLCATSLTGRTEAFFGQGTRLTVV.

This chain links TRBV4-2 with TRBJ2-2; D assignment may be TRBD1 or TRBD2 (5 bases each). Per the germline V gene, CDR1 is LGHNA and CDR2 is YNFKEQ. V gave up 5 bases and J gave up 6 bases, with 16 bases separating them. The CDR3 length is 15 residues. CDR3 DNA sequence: TGTGCCAGCAGCATCGCCGGTGTGGGGGCCGGGGAGCTGTTTTTT. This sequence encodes CASSIAGVGAGELFF.

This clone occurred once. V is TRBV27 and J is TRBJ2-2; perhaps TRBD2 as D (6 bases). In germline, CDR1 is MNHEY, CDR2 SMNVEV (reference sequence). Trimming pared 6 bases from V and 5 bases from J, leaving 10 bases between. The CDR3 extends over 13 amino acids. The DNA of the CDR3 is TGTGCCAGCAGCCTACGGGGGACCGGGGAGCTGTTTTTT. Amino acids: CASSLRGTGELFF.

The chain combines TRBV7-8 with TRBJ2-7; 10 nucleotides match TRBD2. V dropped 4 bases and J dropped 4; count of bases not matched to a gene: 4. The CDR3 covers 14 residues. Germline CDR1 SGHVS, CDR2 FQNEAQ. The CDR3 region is CASSSWTSGYEQYF. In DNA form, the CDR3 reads TGTGCCAGCAGCTCCTGGACTAGCGGTTACGAGCAGTACTTC. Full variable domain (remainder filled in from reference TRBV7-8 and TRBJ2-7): GAGVSQSPRYKVAKRGQDVALRCDPISGHVSLFWYQQALGQGPEFLTYFQNEAQLDKSGLPSDRFFAERPEGSVSTLKIQRTQQEDSAVYLCASSSWTSGYEQYFGPGTRLTVT.

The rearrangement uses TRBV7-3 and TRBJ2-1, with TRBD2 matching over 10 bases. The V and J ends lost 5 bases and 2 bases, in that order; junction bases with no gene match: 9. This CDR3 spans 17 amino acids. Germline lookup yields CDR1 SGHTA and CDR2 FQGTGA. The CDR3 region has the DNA TGTGCCAGCAGCCCCCCCGCTACTAGCGGGGCCTACAATGAGCAGTTCTTC. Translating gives CASSPPATSGAYNEQFF.

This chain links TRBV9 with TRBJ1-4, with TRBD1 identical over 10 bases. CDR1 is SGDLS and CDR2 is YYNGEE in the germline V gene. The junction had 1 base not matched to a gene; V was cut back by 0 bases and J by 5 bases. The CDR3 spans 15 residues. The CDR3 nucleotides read TGTGCCAGCAGCGTAGAGACAGGGGGCAATGAAAAACTGTTTTTT. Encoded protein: CASSVETGGNEKLFF.

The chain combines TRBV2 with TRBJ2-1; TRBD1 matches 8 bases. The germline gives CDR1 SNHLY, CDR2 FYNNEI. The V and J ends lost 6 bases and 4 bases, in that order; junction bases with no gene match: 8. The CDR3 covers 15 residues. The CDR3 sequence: CASRSRDRQYNEQFF. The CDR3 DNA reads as TGTGCCAGCAGATCACGGGACAGGCAGTACAATGAGCAGTTCTTC.

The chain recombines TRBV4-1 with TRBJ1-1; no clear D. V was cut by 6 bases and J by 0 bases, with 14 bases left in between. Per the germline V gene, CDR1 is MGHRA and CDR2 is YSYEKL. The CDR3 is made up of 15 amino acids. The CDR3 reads CASSQSFVLNTEAFF. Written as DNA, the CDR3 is TGCGCCAGCAGTCAATCCTTCGTTCTGAACACTGAAGCTTTCTTT.

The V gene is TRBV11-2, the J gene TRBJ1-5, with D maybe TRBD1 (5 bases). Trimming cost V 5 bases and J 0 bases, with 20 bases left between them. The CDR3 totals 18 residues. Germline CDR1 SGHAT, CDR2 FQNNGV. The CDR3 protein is CASSPGPPGDFSNQPQHF. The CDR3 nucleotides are TGTGCCAGCAGCCCAGGCCCACCTGGGGACTTTAGCAATCAGCCCCAGCATTTT.

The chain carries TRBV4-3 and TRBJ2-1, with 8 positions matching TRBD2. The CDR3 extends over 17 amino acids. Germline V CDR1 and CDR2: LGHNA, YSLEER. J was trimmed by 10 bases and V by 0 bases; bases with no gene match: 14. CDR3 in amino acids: CASSQDHERLASQEQFF. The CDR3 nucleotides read TGCGCCAGCAGCCAAGATCATGAGAGACTAGCGTCTCAAGAGCAGTTCTTC.

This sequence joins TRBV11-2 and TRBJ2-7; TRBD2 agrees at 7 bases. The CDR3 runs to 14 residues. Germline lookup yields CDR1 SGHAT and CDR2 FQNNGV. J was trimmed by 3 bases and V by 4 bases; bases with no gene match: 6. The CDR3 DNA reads TGTGCCAGCAGCTGGGGAGGGGTTGGCTACGAGCAGTACTTC. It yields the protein CASSWGGVGYEQYF.

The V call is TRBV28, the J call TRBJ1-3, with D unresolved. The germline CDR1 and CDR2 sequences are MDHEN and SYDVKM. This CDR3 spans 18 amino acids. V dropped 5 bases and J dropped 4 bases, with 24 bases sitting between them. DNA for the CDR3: TGTGCCAGCAGTCCCGGGCCAACGGGTCCCCTCTCCGGAAACACCATATATTTT. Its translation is CASSPGPTGPLSGNTIYF.

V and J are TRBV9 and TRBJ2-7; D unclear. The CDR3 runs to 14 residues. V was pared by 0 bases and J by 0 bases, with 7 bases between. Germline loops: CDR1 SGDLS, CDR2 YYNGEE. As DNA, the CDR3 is TGTGCCAGCAGCGTAGGGGGTAACTCCTACGAGCAGTACTTC. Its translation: CASSVGGNSYEQYF. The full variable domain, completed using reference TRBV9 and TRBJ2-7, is DSGVTQTPKHLITATGQRVTLRCSPRSGDLSVYWYQQSLDQGLQFLIQYYNGEERAKGNILERFSAQQFPDLHSELNLSSLELGDSALYFCASSVGGNSYEQYFGPGTRLTVT.

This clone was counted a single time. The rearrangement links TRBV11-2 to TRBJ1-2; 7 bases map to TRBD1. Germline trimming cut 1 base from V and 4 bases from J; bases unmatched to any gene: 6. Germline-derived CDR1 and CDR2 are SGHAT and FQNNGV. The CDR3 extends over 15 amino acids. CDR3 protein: CASSLGTGASYGYTF. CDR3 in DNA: TGTGCCAGCAGCTTAGGAACAGGGGCTTCCTATGGCTACACCTTC. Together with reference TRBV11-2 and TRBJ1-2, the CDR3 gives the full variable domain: EAGVAQSPRYKIIEKRQSVAFWCNPISGHATLYWYQQILGQGPKLLIQFQNNGVVDDSQLPKDRFSAERLKGVDSTLKIQPAKLEDSAVYLCASSLGTGASYGYTFGSGTRLTVV.

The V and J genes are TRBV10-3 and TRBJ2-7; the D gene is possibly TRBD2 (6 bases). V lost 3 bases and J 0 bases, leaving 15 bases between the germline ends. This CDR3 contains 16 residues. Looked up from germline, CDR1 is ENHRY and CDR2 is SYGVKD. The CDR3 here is CAISDPTSLSSYEQYF. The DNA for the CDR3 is TGTGCCATCAGTGACCCAACTAGCCTAAGCTCCTACGAGCAGTACTTC.

In DNA form, the CDR3 reads TGTGCCAGCAGTTTAGCCCGGGTTAATTCACCCCTCCACTTT. Its translation: CASSLARVNSPLHF. The rearrangement uses TRBV6-5 and TRBJ1-6; D unclear. This CDR3 comprises 14 residues. The germline CDR1 and CDR2 sequences are MNHEY and SVGAGI. V shed 4 bases and J shed 6 bases, with 10 bases lying between them.

CDR3 DNA sequence: TGTGCCAGCAGCTTAGGTCCCGGGGCCGGCGGCTACACCTTC. Protein product: CASSLGPGAGGYTF. This chain links TRBV7-3 with TRBJ1-2; tentative D call: TRBD1 (5 bases). This CDR3 is built from 14 residues. In germline, CDR1 is SGHTA, CDR2 FQGTGA. V was pared by 2 bases and J by 8 bases, with 15 bases between.

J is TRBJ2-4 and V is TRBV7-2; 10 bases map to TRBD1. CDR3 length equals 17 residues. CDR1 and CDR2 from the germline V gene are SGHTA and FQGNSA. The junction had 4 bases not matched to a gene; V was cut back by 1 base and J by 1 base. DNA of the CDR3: TGTGCCAGCAGCTTAGACGACAGGGGGCTCGCCAAAAACATTCAGTACTTC. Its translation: CASSLDDRGLAKNIQYF.

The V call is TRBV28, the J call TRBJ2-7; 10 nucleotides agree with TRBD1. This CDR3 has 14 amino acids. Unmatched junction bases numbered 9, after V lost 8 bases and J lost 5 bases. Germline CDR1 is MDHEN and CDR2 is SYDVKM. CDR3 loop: CASGRTGGAHEQYF. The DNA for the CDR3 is TGTGCCAGCGGACGGACAGGGGGAGCCCACGAGCAGTACTTC.

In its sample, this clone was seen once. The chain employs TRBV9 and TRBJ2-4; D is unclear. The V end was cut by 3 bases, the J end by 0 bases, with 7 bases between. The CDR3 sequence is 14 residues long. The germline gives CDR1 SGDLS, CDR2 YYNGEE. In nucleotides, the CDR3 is TGTGCCAGCAGCGAGGGATTAGCCAAAAACATTCAGTACTTC. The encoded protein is CASSEGLAKNIQYF.

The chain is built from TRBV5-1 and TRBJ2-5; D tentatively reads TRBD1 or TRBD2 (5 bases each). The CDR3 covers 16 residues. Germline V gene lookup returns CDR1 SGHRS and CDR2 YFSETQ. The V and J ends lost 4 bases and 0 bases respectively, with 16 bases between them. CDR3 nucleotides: TGCGCCAGCAGCGCCACCGCTTGGGGGTACCAAGAGACCCAGTACTTC. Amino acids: CASSATAWGYQETQYF. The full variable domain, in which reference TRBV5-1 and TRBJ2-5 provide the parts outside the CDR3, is KAGVTQTPRYLIKTRGQQVTLSCSPISGHRSVSWYQQTPGQGLQFLFEYFSETQRNKGNFPGRFSGRQFSNSRSEMNVSTLELGDSALYLCASSATAWGYQETQYFGPGTRLLVL.

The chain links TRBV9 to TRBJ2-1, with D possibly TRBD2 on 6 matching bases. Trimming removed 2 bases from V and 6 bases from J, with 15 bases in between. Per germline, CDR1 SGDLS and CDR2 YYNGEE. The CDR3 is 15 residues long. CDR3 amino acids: CASSVAGRASNEQFF. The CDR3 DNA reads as TGTGCCAGCAGCGTCGCGGGGCGTGCGTCCAATGAGCAGTTCTTC.

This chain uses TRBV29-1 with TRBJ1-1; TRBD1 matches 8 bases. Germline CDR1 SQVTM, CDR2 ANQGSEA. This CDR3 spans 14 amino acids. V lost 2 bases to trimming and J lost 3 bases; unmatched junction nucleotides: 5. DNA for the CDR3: TGCAGCGTTGAATCAGGGGGCCTATACACTGAAGCTTTCTTT. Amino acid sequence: CSVESGGLYTEAFF.

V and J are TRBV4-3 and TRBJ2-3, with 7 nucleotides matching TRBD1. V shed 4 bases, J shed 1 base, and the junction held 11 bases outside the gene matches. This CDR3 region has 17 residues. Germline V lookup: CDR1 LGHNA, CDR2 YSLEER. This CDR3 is CASSLRQGRLGTDTQYF. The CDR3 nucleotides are TGCGCCAGCAGCCTCCGACAGGGCCGATTGGGCACAGATACGCAGTATTTT.

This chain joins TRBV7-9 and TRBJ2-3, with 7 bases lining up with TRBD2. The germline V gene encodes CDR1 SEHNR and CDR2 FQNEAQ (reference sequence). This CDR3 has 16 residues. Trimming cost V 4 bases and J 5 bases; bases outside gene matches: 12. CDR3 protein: CASSSTRGRGEDTQYF. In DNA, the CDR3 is TGTGCCAGCAGCTCGACCCGAGGGAGGGGAGAAGATACGCAGTATTTT.

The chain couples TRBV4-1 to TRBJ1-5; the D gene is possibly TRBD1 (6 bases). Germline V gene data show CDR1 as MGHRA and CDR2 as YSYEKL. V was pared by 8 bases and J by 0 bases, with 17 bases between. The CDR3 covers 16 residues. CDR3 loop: CASSRAGGISNQPQHF. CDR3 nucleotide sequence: TGCGCCAGCTCTCGGGCGGGGGGCATTAGCAATCAGCCCCAGCATTTT.

CDR3 nucleotide sequence: TGTGCCTGGAGTAACCTAGACAGTCGTCGCGAGCAGTACTTC. Protein sequence: CAWSNLDSRREQYF. J is TRBJ2-7 and V is TRBV30, with a tentative D call TRBD1 (5 bases). Deletions cut 2 bases from V and 6 bases from J, with 17 bases between. CDR1 and CDR2 from the germline V gene are GTSNPN and SVGIG (reference sequence). This CDR3 has 14 residues.